This T cell receptor beta chain stems from a study of technical replicates of blood from a handful of donors (dated by TCRdb to 2016 to 2017). A remark on this clone: Its antigen is currently not known. No per-base quality is available; no much larger clone lies one base away.

From V the trimming removes 4 bases and from J it removes 8 bases, while the gene matches leave 7 bases of the junction unaccounted for. According to the germline V gene (reference sequence), CDR1 reads GTSNPN and CDR2 reads SVGIG. Counted from cysteine to phenylalanine, this CDR3 has 12 amino acids. The DNA shown is the 36-base CDR3, in frame from base 1. The receptor library was made with the immunoSEQ multiplex PCR assay. TCRdb carries this immuneACCESS record with in-frame sequences only. Its versions omit some clonotypes, under half of them owing to an unresolved V gene in the studies checked, with the rest unexplained. Within this sample are 70,000 to 85,000 clones, with about 92% of them counted one time only. The ten largest clones take up over 0.35% of the sample.

The source material was T cells isolated from PBMCs. This sequence originates from a human donor in good health. This chain is built from TRBV30 and TRBJ1-2, and TRBD1 matches 7 of the central bases. The nucleotide sequence reads TGTGCCTGGACCTTCGGGACAGAAGGCTACACCTTC. It is translated as CAWTFGTEGYTF. This CDR3, with the reference TRBV30 and TRBJ1-2 proteins standing in past its ends, gives the full variable domain SQTIHQWPATLVQPVGSPLSLECTVEGTSNPNLYWYRQAAGRGLQLLFYSVGIGQISSEVPQNLSASRPQDRQFILSSKKLLLSDSGFYLCAWTFGTEGYTFGSGTRLTVV.